One TCR beta chain is described in this entry. No antigen is known for it. The assay was immunoSEQ multiplex PCR, and TCRdb's table has in-frame clones only and misses some. The sample has about 150,000 clones, approximately 94% seen once. This sample stems from a study of OX40 agonist ivuxolimab in advanced cancers. The wider study: Therapy given before enrollment (anti-PD-1, anti-PD-L1 or anti-CTLA-4) was allowed, and 40% to 45% had some. Study results and caveats: Some patients without response likewise showed low normalized clonal expansion.

Systemic immunosuppression or a history of autoimmune disease excluded patients. Trimming shortened V by 6 bases and J by 4 bases, and 18 bases separated the two germline ends. In germline, CDR1 is SEHNR, CDR2 FQNEAQ (reference sequence). CDR3 size: 15 residues. The sequencing used CD4+ or CD8+ T cells sorted from blood, collected in a trial of the OX40 agonist ivuxolimab. This TCR came from an adult with an advanced solid tumor such as melanoma, head and neck, liver or kidney cancer. The chain has TRBV7-9 and TRBJ1-1, with D unclear. CDR3 DNA: TGTGCCAGCAGTCTAGAGAGGGTATTCATCACTGAAGCTTTCTTT. The encoded protein is CASSLERVFITEAFF.